This T cell receptor beta chain is drawn from a study of Graves' ophthalmopathy and Graves' hyperthyroidism. As the template, RNA transcripts were used to amplify TCR beta CDR3 regions. RT-PCR was first run with HTBI primers, then multiplex PCR in a second round. TCRdb used MiXCR to reprocess the multiplex PCR reads, holding one entry per CDR3 protein. The sample includes 200,000 to 300,000 distinct CDR3 sequences, about 47% seen only once; the top ten take around 43%. Germline CDR1 LNHDA, CDR2 SQIVND (reference sequence). The CDR3 covers 17 residues. The V gene end was trimmed by 5 bases and the J gene end by 2 bases; junction bases not matched to a gene: 9. Study-level points and caveats: Blood also contained most of the expanded thyroid clonotypes above 0.001 frequency.

A remark on this clonotype: Its target is not known.

This TCR was sampled from an adult man with Graves' ophthalmopathy. Sequenced: peripheral blood. The J gene is TRBJ2-6, the V gene TRBV19; 7 positions match TRBD1. The CDR3 DNA follows: TGTGCCAGTAGTCCGTGGACAGGACAGACTGGGGCCAACGTCCTGACTTTC. It encodes CASSPWTGQTGANVLTF.